Reported below is one T cell receptor (beta chain). Methods used by the authors: Estimated nucleated cell counts came from reference gene primer amplification. Sequencing was performed with immunoSEQ multiplex PCR; in TCRdb, only in-frame clones are kept and a portion is missing. V and J calls and clone size are those listed in that table; D and trimming were worked out from the DNA. The table shows about 90,000 clones, with 75% to 85% occurring only once. This CDR3 contains 13 residues. V was pared by 0 bases and J by 5 bases, with 5 bases between. Germline loops: CDR1 SGHVS, CDR2 FQNEAQ. The data were obtained in a study of blood T cell repertoires in COVID-19. The wider study: From the United States, Italy and Spain came samples of acute and convalescent COVID-19. PBMCs, B-cell-depleted T cells, or T cells provided the cDNA or gDNA that made up the material.

The receptor was derived from a woman in her 70s with acute or convalescent COVID-19. Source material: peripheral blood. V and J are TRBV7-8 and TRBJ1-5, with D hard to call. CDR3 in DNA: TGTGCCAGCAGCTTAGCGCGGGATCAGCCCCAGCATTTT. Protein: CASSLARDQPQHF.